The present entry profiles one T cell receptor (beta chain) with its context. The antigen remains undetermined. This sample was taken from a study of cytomegalovirus exposure and HLA in healthy donors. Study information: The same platform was used for the roughly 120 validation repertoires and the roughly 670 first-cohort repertoires, a later analysis reported.

This CDR3 spans 14 amino acids. J lost 7 bases, V lost 5 bases, and 5 bases had no gene match. The germline CDR1 and CDR2 sequences are MNHNS and SASEGT. TCRdb's copy holds only in-frame clones and misses some; the assay was immunoSEQ multiplex PCR. The sample includes around 140,000 clones, about 87% seen only once; the top ten take roughly 9.4%. Notes on the study in general: Three CMV-associated chains were confirmed in vitro to be specific for CMV antigens.

V and J are TRBV6-1 and TRBJ1-5, with 10 bases fitting TRBD1. The sequence derives from a man aged 18 to 29 in good health and CMV-seropositive. The material sequenced was PBMCs. CDR3 region: CASSRTGGDQPQHF. The CDR3 nucleotides are TGTGCCAGCAGTAGGACAGGGGGAGACCAGCCCCAGCATTTT.